This record covers a single T cell receptor (beta chain). The antigen this receptor binds is unknown. A read error may account for a junction end that differs from germline. CDR3 length: 16 amino acids, cysteine to phenylalanine. Only CDR3 DNA remains: 48 bases, in frame from the first base. From a lookup of the germline V gene (reference sequence), CDR1 and CDR2 are GTSNPN and SVGIG. The data originate from a study of blood T cell repertoires in COVID-19 (TCRdb year 2020). Context from the whole study: Samples from collaborators originated in the United States, Italy and Spain and spanned both the acute and convalescent phases of COVID-19. Deeply sampled blood TCRbeta repertoires from subjects exposed to, actively infected with, or recovered from COVID-19 were included in the dataset. Where HLA class I and class II types were available, the types were taken from metadata supplied by the sample provider, not from assay-based typing. The prospective study material was composed of cDNA or gDNA derived from T cells, B-cell-depleted T cells, or PBMCs. The samples were drawn from two sources: the first 160 participants of the ongoing ImmuneRACE study, and approximately 1,300 subjects contributed by 6 global collaborators. The repertoires were released in a freely available public database intended as a resource for research on the immune response to SARS-CoV-2. Nearly every sample came with metadata listing a de-identified subject ID, COVID-19 status, age in years and sex. Overall study results and their limits: Clinical and demographic metadata were provided uncurated, with the amount varying by source and participant.

The collaborating institutions used their own protocols to collect whole blood in K2EDTA tubes. For TCRbeta analysis, collaborators shipped samples in one of three forms: frozen whole blood, isolated PBMCs, or DNA extracted from either of those sample types. The immunoSEQ Assay, a bias-controlled multiplex PCR, was used to amplify TCRbeta CDR3 regions from genomic DNA. Per the original workflow: The number of nucleated cells in each sample was estimated from the amplification of reference gene primers within the assay. To quantify the absolute abundance of each unique TCRbeta CDR3 rearrangement, sequence reads were collapsed and filtered. For each sample, productive Simpson clonality was calculated as the square root of Simpson's diversity index across productive rearrangements. TCRdb obtained this table from immuneACCESS and retained in-frame rearrangements with V and J assigned. These tables miss some clones; where compared with another copy, unresolved V genes account for less than half of the shortfall, and the remainder is unexplained. That table is the source of V, J and clone size, and D and trimming were worked out from the DNA. Within this sample are approximately 100,000 clones, with around 86% of them counted one time only. The ten largest clones capture roughly 15% of the sample.

The sequence derives from a man in his fifties with acute or convalescent COVID-19. The sequenced material came from peripheral blood. Recombination joined TRBV30 with TRBJ1-6, with TRBD1 matching 11 junction bases. At the DNA level, the sequence is TGTGCCGGGAGGGGACAGGGGGTCTCGGGGAATTCACCCCTCCACTTT. Protein translation: CAGRGQGVSGNSPLHF.